One and the same sample provided the 11 T cell receptor beta chains below, sequenced in a study of beta chain features in type 1 diabetes. These receptors' antigens are unknown. General study points: Shortening that was moderate but significant affected the TCRB CDR3s of Type 1 diabetes patients in all four CD4+ subsets.

Reverse transcription of all isolated RNA meant that expressed TCRB transcripts were sequenced. Measured with immunoSEQ multiplex PCR; TCRdb has only the in-frame clones, and not every one. Of roughly 700,000 clones listed, around 15% were seen once; the top ten hold approximately 0.02%. Sequences were obtained from naive CD4+ T cells from blood. These TCRs come from a man aged 18 to 30 with type 1 diabetes.

V and J are TRBV7-9 and TRBJ1-2; TRBD1 might be the D (6 bases). Trimming shortened V by 0 bases and J by 5 bases, and 13 bases separated the two germline ends. The CDR3 extends over 15 amino acids. Per the germline V gene, CDR1 is SEHNR and CDR2 is FQNEAQ (reference sequence). CDR3 DNA: TGTGCCAGCAGCTTAGCGGGACATATCAGATATGGCTACACCTTC. Its protein is CASSLAGHIRYGYTF.

V usage is TRBV25-1 and J usage is TRBJ1-3; 7 bases are shared with TRBD1. Germline assignment: CDR1 MGHDK and CDR2 SYGVNS. The junction had 5 bases not matched to a gene; V was cut back by 4 bases and J by 2 bases. The CDR3 covers 15 residues. The CDR3 sequence is CASSAVDRAGNTIYF. Written as DNA, the CDR3 is TGTGCCAGCAGTGCCGTTGACAGGGCTGGAAACACCATATATTTT.

The chain combines TRBV6-6 with TRBJ2-7; D is undetermined. The CDR3 sequence is 12 residues long. V gave up 5 bases and J gave up 6 bases, with 11 bases separating them. Germline CDR1 MNHNY, CDR2 SVGAGI (reference sequence). CDR3: CASSVPGGEQYF. Written as DNA, the CDR3 is TGTGCCAGCAGTGTGCCAGGTGGCGAGCAGTACTTC.

V is TRBV9 and J is TRBJ1-3; tentative D call: TRBD1 (5 bases). This CDR3 region has 15 residues. The germline V gene has CDR1 SGDLS and CDR2 YYNGEE. With 0 bases removed from V and 2 bases from J, the gap between germline ends came to 9 bases. DNA of the CDR3: TGTGCCAGCAGCGTAGGCAGGGAAACTGGAAACACCATATATTTT. Protein product: CASSVGRETGNTIYF.

The rearrangement uses TRBV5-1 and TRBJ1-4; D gene ambiguous. Germline assignment: CDR1 SGHRS and CDR2 YFSETQ. The CDR3 has 14 amino acids. V was clipped by 1 base and J by 6 bases, with 10 bases between them. The CDR3 loop reads CASSLRHGDEKLFF. The CDR3 DNA is TGCGCCAGCAGCTTGCGGCATGGGGATGAAAAACTGTTTTTT.

This clone was counted a few times. The gene calls are TRBV7-9 and TRBJ1-6; D remains unclear. The V end lost 8 bases, the J end lost 2 bases, and 13 bases lay between the germline ends. Germline V lookup: CDR1 SEHNR, CDR2 FQNEAQ (reference sequence). This CDR3 comprises 15 residues. The CDR3 DNA reads as TGTGCCAGCGAATCGACCGGCCCCTATAATTCACCCCTCCACTTT. It yields the protein CASESTGPYNSPLHF.

This clone was observed a handful of times. The chain couples TRBV5-1 to TRBJ1-1, with D possibly matching TRBD1 (6 bases). The V gene's germline CDR1 is SGHRS and CDR2 YFSETQ. The CDR3 is made up of 14 amino acids. V was trimmed by 3 bases and J by 4 bases, leaving 13 bases between them. CDR3 in amino acids: CASSYTGLATEAFF. CDR3 DNA sequence: TGCGCCAGCAGCTATACAGGGCTGGCCACTGAAGCTTTCTTT.

With regard to this clone: Other DNA sequences in the same sample also yield this CDR3. This rearrangement joins TRBV6-6 to TRBJ1-2, with D possibly being TRBD1 (6 bases). Trimming stripped 6 bases from V and 0 bases from J, with 8 bases between. The germline V gene has CDR1 MNHNY and CDR2 SVGAGI (reference sequence). This CDR3 spans 13 amino acids. The CDR3 sequence: CASSQGTNYGYTF. In nucleotides, the CDR3 is TGTGCCAGCAGCCAGGGGACTAACTATGGCTACACCTTC.

In its sample, this clone was seen a few times. J is TRBJ1-2 and V is TRBV7-9; 9 bases align to TRBD1. The CDR3 contains 17 residues. Losses at the gene ends were 4 bases for V and 2 bases for J; bases not matched to a gene: 11. Germline loops: CDR1 SEHNR, CDR2 FQNEAQ (reference sequence). CDR3 amino acids: CASSSPARDRENYGYTF. As DNA, the CDR3 is TGTGCCAGCAGCTCCCCCGCCCGGGACAGGGAGAACTATGGCTACACCTTC. Variable domain in full (rest from reference TRBV7-9 and TRBJ1-2): DTGVSQNPRHKITKRGQNVTFRCDPISEHNRLYWYRQTLGQGPEFLTYFQNEAQLEKSRLLSDRFSAERPKGSFSTLEIQRTEQGDSAMYLCASSSPARDRENYGYTFGSGTRLTVV.

This clone was recorded a few times. V is TRBV25-1 and J is TRBJ2-1; D gene ambiguous. With 6 bases removed from V and 1 base from J, the gap between germline ends came to 16 bases. This CDR3 spans 16 amino acids. From germline, CDR1 is MGHDK and CDR2 SYGVNS. As DNA, the CDR3 is TGTGCCAGCAGGGGAAAGGGTTGGTTTTCCTACAATGAGCAGTTCTTC. Protein sequence: CASRGKGWFSYNEQFF.

This CDR3 is CASSLSVLAGRQETQYF. The DNA for the CDR3 is TGTGCCAGCAGCTTAAGTGTCCTAGCGGGGAGACAAGAGACCCAGTACTTC. J is TRBJ2-5 and V is TRBV11-2, with 9 bases that match TRBD2. CDR3 length: 17 amino acids. Germline assignment: CDR1 SGHAT and CDR2 FQNNGV. The junction had 9 bases not matched to a gene; V was cut back by 2 bases and J by 2 bases. The variable domain in full, completed from reference TRBV11-2 and TRBJ2-5, reads EAGVAQSPRYKIIEKRQSVAFWCNPISGHATLYWYQQILGQGPKLLIQFQNNGVVDDSQLPKDRFSAERLKGVDSTLKIQPAKLEDSAVYLCASSLSVLAGRQETQYFGPGTRLLVL.